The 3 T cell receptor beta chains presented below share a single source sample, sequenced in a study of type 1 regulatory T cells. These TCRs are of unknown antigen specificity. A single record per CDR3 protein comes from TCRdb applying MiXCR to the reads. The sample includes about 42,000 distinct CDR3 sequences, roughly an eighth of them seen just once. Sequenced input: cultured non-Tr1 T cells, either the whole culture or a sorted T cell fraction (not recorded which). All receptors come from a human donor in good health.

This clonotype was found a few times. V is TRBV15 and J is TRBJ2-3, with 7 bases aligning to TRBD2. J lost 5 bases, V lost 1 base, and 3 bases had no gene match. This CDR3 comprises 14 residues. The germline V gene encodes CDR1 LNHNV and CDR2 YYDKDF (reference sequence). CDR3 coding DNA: TGTGCCACCAGCAGAGGAGGCGGGGGAGATACGCAGTATTTT. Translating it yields CATSRGGGGDTQYF. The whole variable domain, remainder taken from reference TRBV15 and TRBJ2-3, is DAMVIQNPRYQVTQFGKPVTLSCSQTLNHNVMYWYQQKSSQAPKLLFHYYDKDFNNEADTPDNFQSRRPNTSFCFLDIRSPGLGDTAMYLCATSRGGGGDTQYFGPGTRLTVL.

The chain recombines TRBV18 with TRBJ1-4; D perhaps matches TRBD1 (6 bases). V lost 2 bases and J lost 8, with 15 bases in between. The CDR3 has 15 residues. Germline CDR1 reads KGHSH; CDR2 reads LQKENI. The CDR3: CASSPSGTSGEKLFF. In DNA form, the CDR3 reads TGTGCCAGCTCACCATCGGGGACATCTGGAGAAAAACTGTTTTTT.

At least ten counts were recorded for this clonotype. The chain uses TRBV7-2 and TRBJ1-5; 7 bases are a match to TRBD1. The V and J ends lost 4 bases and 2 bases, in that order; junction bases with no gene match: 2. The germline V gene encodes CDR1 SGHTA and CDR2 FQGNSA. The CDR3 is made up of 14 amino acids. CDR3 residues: CASSYTGGNQPQHF. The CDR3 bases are TGTGCCAGCAGCTATACAGGGGGCAATCAGCCCCAGCATTTT.